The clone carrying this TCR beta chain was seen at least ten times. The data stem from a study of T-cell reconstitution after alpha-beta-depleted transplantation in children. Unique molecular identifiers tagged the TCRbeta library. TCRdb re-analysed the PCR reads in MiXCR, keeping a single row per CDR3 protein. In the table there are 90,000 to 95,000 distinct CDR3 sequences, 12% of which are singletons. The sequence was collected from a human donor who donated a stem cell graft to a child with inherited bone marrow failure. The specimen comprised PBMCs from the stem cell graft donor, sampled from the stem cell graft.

CDR3 region: CASSPGPYSNQPQHF. In DNA, the CDR3 is TGCGCCAGCAGCCCGGGACCGTATAGCAATCAGCCCCAGCATTTT. The chain is built from TRBV5-1 and TRBJ1-5; possible D gene TRBD1, 5 bases. This CDR3 region has 15 residues. V was trimmed by 4 bases and J by 0 bases, leaving 11 bases between them. Germline CDR1 and CDR2: SGHRS and YFSETQ.